This entry features one T cell receptor (beta chain) sequence. Authors' processing steps: Researchers report that nucleated cell counts were estimated from reference gene primer amplification. Only in-frame clones appear in the TCRdb table, and some are missing; sequencing was by immunoSEQ multiplex PCR. That table is the source of V, J and clone size, and D and trimming were worked out from the DNA. The sample shows some 61,000 clones, 70% to 90% of them seen only once. The sample originates from a study of blood T cell repertoires in COVID-19. For the study at large: The United States, Italy and Spain supplied acute and convalescent COVID-19 samples.

The J segment lost 6 bases and the V segment lost 5 bases, leaving 4 bases of the junction unmatched. Germline values: CDR1 LNHDA, CDR2 SQIVND (reference sequence). The CDR3 extends over 14 amino acids. V and J are TRBV19 and TRBJ1-5; 10 nucleotides agree with TRBD1. The sequencing input was peripheral blood. This TCR was recovered from a man aged 55-75 years with acute or convalescent COVID-19. The CDR3 nucleotides read TGTGCCAGTAGTGGACAGGGGGTAGGTCAGCCCCAGCATTTT. Its protein product is CASSGQGVGQPQHF.